This T cell receptor (beta chain) was profiled in a study of blood T cell repertoires in COVID-19. Study overall: The United States, Italy and Spain provided the acute and convalescent COVID-19 samples. PBMCs, B-cell-depleted T cells, or T cells provided the cDNA or gDNA that made up the material.

Germline V gene sequence: CDR1 SGHVS, CDR2 FQNEAQ. The CDR3 contains 14 residues. Between the trimmed V and J ends, which lost 2 bases and 4 bases, there was a span of 12 bases. Seattle enrolled patients during active infection and tracked them longitudinally. In the original workflow: Reference gene primer amplification gave nucleated cell count estimates. Data came from immunoSEQ multiplex PCR; TCRdb stores just in-frame clones and leaves some out. The V and J calls and clone size come from that table; D and trimming were worked out from the DNA. The table lists some 190,000 clones, roughly 76% of them singletons.

Sequencing was performed on peripheral blood. This TCR derives from a woman aged 35 to 49 with COVID-19, enrolled during active disease. The rearrangement uses TRBV7-8 and TRBJ2-7; D gene ambiguous. The CDR3 here is CASSLRLNLYEQYF. The CDR3 DNA is TGTGCCAGCAGCTTAAGACTGAACCTGTACGAGCAGTACTTC. Filled out from reference TRBV7-8 and TRBJ2-7, the complete variable domain reads GAGVSQSPRYKVAKRGQDVALRCDPISGHVSLFWYQQALGQGPEFLTYFQNEAQLDKSGLPSDRFFAERPEGSVSTLKIQRTQQEDSAVYLCASSLRLNLYEQYFGPGTRLTVT.